A single sample is the source of the 24 T cell receptor beta chains below, sequenced in a study of blood T cell repertoires in COVID-19. Profiled with immunoSEQ multiplex PCR; TCRdb holds only in-frame clones, not every one. The sample records over 250,000 clones, approximately 90% being singletons. The sequencing sample was made of PBMCs or T cells enriched from blood (not recorded which). The receptor source for this set is a woman aged 25 to 39 who had recovered from COVID-19.

The chain recombines TRBV10-1 with TRBJ2-7, with 8 bases identical to TRBD1. This CDR3 has 14 amino acids. The J segment lost 0 bases and the V segment lost 4 bases, leaving 2 bases of the junction unmatched. Germline assignment: CDR1 WNHNN and CDR2 SYGVQD (reference sequence). The CDR3 DNA reads TGCGCCAGCAGTGGGACAGGGAACTCCTACGAGCAGTACTTC. Protein: CASSGTGNSYEQYF.

This clone is a singleton in its sample. The J gene is TRBJ2-2, the V gene TRBV27; no firm D call. The ends were cut back, 3 bases at V and 2 bases at J, with 16 bases in the middle. Germline CDR1 is MNHEY and CDR2 is SMNVEV (reference sequence). The CDR3 totals 17 residues. This CDR3 is CASSFIPPGANTGELFF. The CDR3 region has the DNA TGTGCCAGCAGTTTTATCCCCCCAGGTGCAAACACCGGGGAGCTGTTTTTT.

The CDR3 DNA follows: TGTGCCAGCAGTCGGACTCAAGAGACCCAGTACTTC. Its protein is CASSRTQETQYF. The chain has TRBV11-2 and TRBJ2-5; D may be TRBD2 (5 bases). V was shortened by 6 bases and J by 2 bases, with 7 bases between the two germline ends. Germline lookup yields CDR1 SGHAT and CDR2 FQNNGV. The CDR3 totals 12 residues.

V and J are TRBV4-1 and TRBJ2-7, with a possible D match to TRBD2 (6 bases). The CDR3 is 15 amino acids. Germline V gene lookup returns CDR1 MGHRA and CDR2 YSYEKL. Trimming removed 3 bases from V and 2 bases from J, with 14 bases in between. The CDR3 spells CASSQIAVGAYEQYF. CDR3 DNA: TGCGCCAGCAGCCAGATAGCGGTCGGGGCCTACGAGCAGTACTTC.

In this sample, this clone turned up a few times. The rearrangement joins TRBV5-1 to TRBJ1-4, with 12 bases fitting TRBD1. The CDR3 consists of 16 residues. J gave up 4 bases and V 4 bases, and 5 bases lay outside the gene matches. Germline CDR1 SGHRS, CDR2 YFSETQ. The CDR3 DNA is TGCGCCAGCAGCCCGGGACAGGGGGCAATTAATGAAAAACTGTTTTTT. This sequence encodes CASSPGQGAINEKLFF.

The J gene is TRBJ1-5, the V gene TRBV18; TRBD1 matches 8 bases. This CDR3 comprises 15 residues. CDR1 is KGHSH, CDR2 LQKENI, per germline. The V segment lost 6 bases and the J segment 8 bases; nucleotides outside the gene matches: 12. The CDR3 DNA reads TGTGCCAGCTCGATCTCCGGGACAGGCATAAAGCCCCAGCATTTT. This encodes CASSISGTGIKPQHF.

The rearrangement uses TRBV6-1 and TRBJ2-7; a possible D gene is TRBD2 (6 bases). Germline V gene lookup returns CDR1 MNHNS and CDR2 SASEGT. Trimming cost V 0 bases and J 3 bases, with 21 bases left between them. The CDR3 runs 18 residues. CDR3: CASSEAGLNLGGNYEQYF. As DNA, the CDR3 is TGTGCCAGCAGTGAAGCCGGTCTTAATCTTGGGGGGAACTACGAGCAGTACTTC.

The chain uses TRBV5-1 and TRBJ1-4; D call uncertain. The V gene lost 4 bases and the J gene lost 8 bases, with 21 bases spanning the gap. The germline V gene encodes CDR1 SGHRS and CDR2 YFSETQ. The CDR3 is 16 amino acids. The CDR3 DNA reads as TGCGCCAGCAGCGCGGCGTCGTCCGGTGCGGGAGAAAAACTGTTTTTT. Its translation is CASSAASSGAGEKLFF.

V usage is TRBV30 and J usage is TRBJ2-1; 9 nucleotides match TRBD2. CDR1 is GTSNPN, CDR2 SVGIG, per germline (reference sequence). V dropped 1 base and J dropped 7; count of bases not matched to a gene: 11. The CDR3 extends over 16 amino acids. CDR3 in amino acids: CAWSGQRGTSFNEQFF. The CDR3 region has the DNA TGTGCCTGGAGTGGACAGCGTGGGACTAGCTTTAATGAGCAGTTCTTC.

The rearrangement uses TRBV28 and TRBJ1-5; a possible D gene is TRBD1 (6 bases). The CDR3 is made up of 16 amino acids. Trimming removed 4 bases from V and 5 bases from J, with 18 bases in between. Germline lookup yields CDR1 MDHEN and CDR2 SYDVKM. The CDR3 protein is CASSWGNDRIDQPQHF. The CDR3 DNA is TGTGCCAGCAGTTGGGGGAACGACAGGATAGATCAGCCCCAGCATTTT.

The chain links TRBV7-8 to TRBJ1-2, with TRBD1 identical over 9 bases. This CDR3 has 18 residues. The germline V gene encodes CDR1 SGHVS and CDR2 FQNEAQ. V lost 1 base and J lost 1; bases outside the gene matches: 10. The CDR3 DNA is TGTGCCAGCAGCTTAGAAGTCCCCACAGGGGGCCTTAACTATGGCTACACCTTC. Translation: CASSLEVPTGGLNYGYTF.

This sequence joins TRBV5-1 and TRBJ2-2; 11 bases are a match to TRBD2. V gave up 4 bases and J gave up 8 bases; unmatched junction bases: 13. The CDR3 consists of 17 residues. Germline lookup yields CDR1 SGHRS and CDR2 YFSETQ. The CDR3 nucleotides are TGCGCCAGCAGCCTTAGGGCCCTAGCGGGAGGTTCTGGGGAGCTGTTTTTT. Translation gives CASSLRALAGGSGELFF.

The chain recombines TRBV15 with TRBJ1-1; D uncertain. Trimming took 0 bases from V and 2 from J, leaving 10 bases between them. Looked up from germline, CDR1 is LNHNV and CDR2 is YYDKDF (reference sequence). The CDR3 covers 15 residues. Here the CDR3 DNA reads TGTGCCACCAGCAGAGATCGGGTTGTTAACACTGAAGCTTTCTTT. Amino acid sequence: CATSRDRVVNTEAFF.

This chain uses TRBV6-5 with TRBJ1-2; TRBD1 matches 7 bases. Trimming at V came to 6 bases and at J to 0 bases, leaving 7 bases not matched to a gene. This CDR3 is built from 15 residues. The germline CDR1 and CDR2 sequences are MNHEY and SVGAGI. CDR3 in DNA: TGTGCCAGCAGCGGGGACAGTCAAGCTAACTATGGCTACACCTTC. Translation: CASSGDSQANYGYTF.

This sequence joins TRBV6-4 and TRBJ2-3, with TRBD1 as a possible D gene (5 bases). This CDR3 region has 16 residues. Trimming pared 0 bases from V and 3 bases from J, leaving 13 bases between. The germline V gene has CDR1 MRHNA and CDR2 SNTAGT. The CDR3 DNA follows: TGTGCCAGCAGTGACTCGGGTCAGGGTGGAACAGATACGCAGTATTTT. Translated, it gives CASSDSGQGGTDTQYF.

The chain has TRBV5-1 and TRBJ2-1, with TRBD1 matching over 8 bases. V trimming: 3 bases; J trimming: 4 bases; junction bases outside the gene matches: 6. Germline CDR1 reads SGHRS; CDR2 reads YFSETQ. CDR3 length: 15 amino acids. CDR3: CASSSGQGPYNEQFF. CDR3 coding DNA: TGCGCCAGCAGCTCAGGACAGGGCCCTTACAATGAGCAGTTCTTC.

The chain links TRBV7-3 to TRBJ1-1; 7 positions match TRBD1. The germline V gene has CDR1 SGHTA and CDR2 FQGTGA. V shed 5 bases and J 1 base; nucleotides not matched to a gene: 1. The CDR3 consists of 13 residues. The DNA for the CDR3 is TGTGCCAGCAGCCGGGACAGGAACACTGAAGCTTTCTTT. It yields the protein CASSRDRNTEAFF.

The rearrangement links TRBV6-2 or TRBV6-3 to TRBJ1-3; 7 nucleotides align to TRBD1. Germline lookup yields CDR1 MNHEY and CDR2 SVGEGT. The CDR3 loop spans 16 amino acids. Trimming removed 5 bases from V and 0 bases from J; junction bases left unmatched: 7. The CDR3 is CASSGQEKVSGNTIYF. The CDR3 DNA follows: TGTGCCAGCAGTGGACAGGAAAAGGTCTCTGGAAACACCATATATTTT.

The CDR3 DNA reads as TGTGCCACCATGGGGCGTGGGGCTGGCAATGAGCAGTTCTTC. Translating gives CATMGRGAGNEQFF. This chain uses TRBV24-1 with TRBJ2-1, with D perhaps matching TRBD1 (5 bases). The CDR3 contains 14 residues. V lost 8 bases to trimming and J lost 6 bases, with 16 bases between them. CDR1 is KGHDR, CDR2 SFDVKD, per germline.

The rearrangement uses TRBV28 and TRBJ2-1; TRBD2 aligns across 14 bases. The CDR3 length is 17 residues. Germline CDR1 MDHEN, CDR2 SYDVKM. Trimming at V came to 9 bases and at J to 3 bases, leaving 10 bases not matched to a gene. CDR3 DNA sequence: TGTGCCAGTACGACAGGACTAGCGGGAGGCTACTACAATGAGCAGTTCTTC. It codes for CASTTGLAGGYYNEQFF.

V usage is TRBV5-6 and J usage is TRBJ1-5; D is uncertain. The CDR3 is 14 residues long. The V gene's germline CDR1 is SGHDT and CDR2 YYEEEE. Trimming stripped 2 bases from V and 1 base from J, with 7 bases between. CDR3 in amino acids: CASSFFISNQPQHF. The CDR3 region has the DNA TGTGCCAGCAGCTTTTTTATAAGCAATCAGCCCCAGCATTTT.

This chain joins TRBV28 and TRBJ1-4; possible D gene TRBD1, 6 bases. This CDR3 has 14 amino acids. Germline loops: CDR1 MDHEN, CDR2 SYDVKM. V gave up 6 bases and J gave up 4 bases, with 12 bases separating them. The CDR3 region is CASRVQGGNEKLFF. In nucleotides, the CDR3 is TGTGCCAGCAGGGTACAGGGTGGTAATGAAAAACTGTTTTTT.

The V call is TRBV28, the J call TRBJ2-2, with unresolved D. Germline-derived CDR1 and CDR2 are MDHEN and SYDVKM. The CDR3 consists of 14 residues. Trimming shortened V by 6 bases and J by 5 bases, and 13 bases separated the two germline ends. CDR3 sequence reads: CASSMTPNTGELFF. The CDR3 DNA is TGTGCCAGCAGCATGACACCAAATACCGGGGAGCTGTTTTTT.

This sequence joins TRBV24-1 and TRBJ1-3, with 7 bases lining up with TRBD1. Germline V gene data show CDR1 as KGHDR and CDR2 as SFDVKD. Trimming cost V 3 bases and J 2 bases; bases outside gene matches: 3. The CDR3 has 15 residues. The CDR3 nucleotides are TGTGCCACCAGTGATGCAGGACAGGCTGGAAACACCATATATTTT. Protein: CATSDAGQAGNTIYF.